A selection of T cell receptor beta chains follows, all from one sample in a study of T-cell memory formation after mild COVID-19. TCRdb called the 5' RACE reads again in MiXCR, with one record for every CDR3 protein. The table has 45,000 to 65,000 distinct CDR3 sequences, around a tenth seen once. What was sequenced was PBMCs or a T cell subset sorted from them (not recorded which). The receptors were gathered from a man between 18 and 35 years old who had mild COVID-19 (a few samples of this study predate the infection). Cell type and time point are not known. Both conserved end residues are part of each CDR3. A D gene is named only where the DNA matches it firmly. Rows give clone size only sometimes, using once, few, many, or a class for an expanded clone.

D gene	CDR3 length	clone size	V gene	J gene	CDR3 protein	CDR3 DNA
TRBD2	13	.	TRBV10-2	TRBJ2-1	CASSEGTSGRKFF	TGCGCCAGCAGTGAGGGGACTAGCGGAAGGAAGTTCTTC
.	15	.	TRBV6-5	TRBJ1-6	CASSYERVDRSPLHF	TGTGCCAGCAGTTACGAGAGGGTAGATCGCTCACCCCTCCACTTT
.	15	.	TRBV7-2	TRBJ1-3	CASSLTRAGGNTIYF	TGTGCCAGCAGCTTAACCAGGGCGGGGGGAAACACCATATATTTT
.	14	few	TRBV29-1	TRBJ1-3	CSVVGAFSGNTIYF	TGCAGCGTTGTAGGGGCTTTCTCTGGAAACACCATATATTTT
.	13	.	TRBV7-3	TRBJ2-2	CASSPGISGELFF	TGTGCCAGCAGCCCCGGAATCTCCGGGGAGCTGTTTTTT
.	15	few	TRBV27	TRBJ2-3	CASSPEADWGDTQYF	TGTGCCAGTTCCCCAGAGGCGGATTGGGGGGATACGCAGTATTTT
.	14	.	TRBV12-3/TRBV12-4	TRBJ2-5	CASSLKSRQGTQYF	TGTGCCAGCAGTTTAAAGAGTCGTCAAGGGACCCAGTACTTC
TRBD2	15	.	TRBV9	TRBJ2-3	CASSVLGTSSYTQYF	TGTGCCAGCAGCGTATTAGGGACTAGCTCATATACGCAGTATTTT
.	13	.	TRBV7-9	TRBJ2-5	CASRRGLAETQYF	TGTGCCTCCAGGAGAGGGCTAGCAGAGACCCAGTACTTC
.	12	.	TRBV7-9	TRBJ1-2	CASSWGNYGYTF	TGTGCCAGCAGCTGGGGAAACTATGGCTACACCTTC
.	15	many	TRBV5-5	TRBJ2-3	CASSWEVRRTDTQYF	TGTGCCAGCAGCTGGGAGGTACGTCGCACAGATACGCAGTATTTT
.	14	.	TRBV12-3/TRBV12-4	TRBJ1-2	CASGKDRKNYGYTF	TGTGCCAGCGGGAAAGACAGGAAGAACTATGGCTACACCTTC
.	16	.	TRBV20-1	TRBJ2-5	CSARDIGAAYQETQYF	TGCAGTGCTAGAGATATAGGAGCCGCGTACCAAGAGACCCAGTACTTC
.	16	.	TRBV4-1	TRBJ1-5	CASSHRMLGSNQPQHF	TGCGCCAGCAGCCACCGCATGCTGGGTAGCAATCAGCCCCAGCATTTT
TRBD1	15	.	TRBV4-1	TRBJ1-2	CASSQVGDRGYGYTF	TGCGCCAGCAGCCAAGTCGGAGACAGGGGCTATGGCTACACCTTC
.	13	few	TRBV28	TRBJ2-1	CAIRGSSYNEQFF	TGTGCCATCCGGGGCAGCTCCTACAATGAGCAGTTCTTC
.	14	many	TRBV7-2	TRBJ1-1	CASSPPPGNTEAFF	TGTGCCAGCAGCCCACCCCCGGGCAACACTGAAGCTTTCTTT
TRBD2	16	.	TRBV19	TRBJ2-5	CASSDGLAGGQETQYF	TGTGCCAGTAGTGACGGACTAGCGGGGGGACAAGAGACCCAGTACTTC
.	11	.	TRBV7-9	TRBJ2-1	CASSFDNEQFF	TGTGCCAGCAGCTTCGACAATGAGCAGTTCTTC
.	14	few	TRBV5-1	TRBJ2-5	CASSLAEGEETQYF	TGCGCCAGCAGCTTGGCCGAGGGGGAAGAGACCCAGTACTTC
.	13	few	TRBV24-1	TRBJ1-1	CATSPPGGTEAFF	TGTGCCACCAGTCCGCCAGGTGGTACTGAAGCTTTCTTT
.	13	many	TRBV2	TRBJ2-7	CATTLTDSYEQYF	TGTGCCACTACCCTGACTGACTCCTACGAGCAGTACTTC
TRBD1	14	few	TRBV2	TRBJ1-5	CASSGTGGNQPQHF	TGTGCCAGCAGCGGGACAGGGGGCAATCAGCCCCAGCATTTT
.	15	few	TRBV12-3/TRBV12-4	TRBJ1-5	CASSTRLGAYQPQHF	TGTGCCAGCAGTACCCGACTAGGGGCGTACCAGCCCCAGCATTTT
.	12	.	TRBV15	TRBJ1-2	CATSRDEYGYTF	TGTGCCACCAGCAGAGACGAGTATGGCTACACCTTC
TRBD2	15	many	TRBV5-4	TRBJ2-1	CASSPVIAGDNEQFF	TGTGCCAGCAGCCCCGTGATAGCGGGGGACAATGAGCAGTTCTTC
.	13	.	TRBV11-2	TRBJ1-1	CASSQTGLGEAFF	TGTGCCAGCAGCCAAACCGGTTTGGGTGAAGCTTTCTTT
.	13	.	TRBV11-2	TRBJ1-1	CASKTGLNTEAFF	TGTGCCAGCAAAACAGGGCTGAACACTGAAGCTTTCTTT
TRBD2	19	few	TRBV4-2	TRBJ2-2	CASSQGALAGGKGTGELFF	TGTGCCAGCAGCCAAGGAGCTCTAGCGGGGGGCAAGGGCACCGGGGAGCTGTTTTTT
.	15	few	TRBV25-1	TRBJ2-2	CASSDQPANTGELFF	TGTGCCAGCAGTGATCAACCCGCGAACACCGGGGAGCTGTTTTTT
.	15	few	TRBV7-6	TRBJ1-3	CASSAATYSGNTIYF	TGTGCCAGCAGCGCGGCCACTTACTCTGGAAACACCATATATTTT
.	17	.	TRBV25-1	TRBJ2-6	CASSEDGLNSGANVLTF	TGTGCCAGCAGTGAGGACGGCCTGAACTCTGGGGCCAACGTCCTGACTTTC